Listed below are T cell receptor beta chains from one sample, sequenced in a study of blood T cell repertoires in COVID-19. Sequencing was performed with immunoSEQ multiplex PCR; in TCRdb, only in-frame clones are kept and a portion is missing. The sample holds around 60,000 clones, 70% to 85% seen once. Sequenced: peripheral blood. The origin of the receptors is a woman aged 60-75 years with acute or convalescent COVID-19. Each CDR3 is given with its conserved first and last residue. D genes are given only for firm matches. Size values are once, few and many counts, or a class for expanded clones, and some rows have none.

CDR3aa | CDR3nt | v_gene | d_gene | j_gene | abundance
CASSPAGAAYEQYF | TGTGCCAGCTCACCAGCAGGGGCCGCCTACGAGCAGTACTTC | TRBV18 | - | TRBJ2-7 | -
CAWSAGQGGQPQHF | TGTGCCTGGAGTGCAGGACAGGGCGGACAGCCCCAGCATTTT | TRBV30 | TRBD1 | TRBJ1-5 | -
CASSPDRGRSEKLFF | TGTGCCAGCAGCCCAGACAGGGGTCGGAGTGAAAAACTGTTTTTT | TRBV14 | TRBD1 | TRBJ1-4 | -
CASSLASTGEQYF | TGTGCCAGCAGCCTGGCCTCGACAGGGGAGCAGTACTTC | TRBV7-9 | TRBD1 | TRBJ2-7 | few
CASSPLAGGYNEQFF | TGCGCCAGCAGTCCTCTTGCGGGGGGCTACAATGAGCAGTTCTTC | TRBV5-1 | TRBD2 | TRBJ2-1 | -
CASSPDNGWGYTF | TGTGCCAGCTCACCCGATAACGGGTGGGGCTACACCTTC | TRBV18 | - | TRBJ1-2 | -
CASMRDRQEAFF | TGTGCCAGCATGCGGGACAGGCAGGAAGCTTTCTTT | TRBV6-5 | TRBD1 | TRBJ1-1 | few
CSASSNVIGETQYF | TGCAGTGCTAGTTCGAATGTAATCGGAGAGACCCAGTACTTC | TRBV20-1 | - | TRBJ2-5 | few
CASSPRLARDTEAFF | TGTGCCAGCAGCCCTCGATTAGCCCGGGACACTGAAGCTTTCTTT | TRBV11-2 | - | TRBJ1-1 | -
CASSTPGQLNTEAFF | TGCGCCAGCAGCACCCCGGGACAGCTGAACACTGAAGCTTTCTTT | TRBV5-1 | TRBD1 | TRBJ1-1 | -
CASSYAAGTGPYEQYF | TGTGCCAGCAGTTACGCGGCCGGGACAGGGCCCTACGAGCAGTACTTC | TRBV6-5 | TRBD1 | TRBJ2-7 | -
CASSLSGNDNYGYTF | TGCGCCAGCAGCTTGTCGGGGAACGATAACTATGGCTACACCTTC | TRBV5-1 | - | TRBJ1-2 | -
CASSSIGTGRSDTQYF | TGCGCCAGCAGCTCGATAGGGACAGGGCGGTCAGATACGCAGTATTTT | TRBV4-1 | TRBD1 | TRBJ2-3 | -
CASSEAGWGQGWYEQYF | TGTGCCAGCAGTGAAGCTGGGTGGGGACAGGGTTGGTACGAGCAGTACTTC | TRBV2 | TRBD1 | TRBJ2-7 | -
CASSLDGTSGGTHNEQFF | TGCGCCAGCAGCTTGGATGGGACTAGCGGGGGAACCCACAATGAGCAGTTCTTC | TRBV5-1 | TRBD2 | TRBJ2-1 | -
CATSEGSGETQYF | TGTGCCACCAGTGAAGGCTCCGGGGAGACCCAGTACTTC | TRBV24-1 | - | TRBJ2-5 | few
CASSPDRGRGNTIYF | TGTGCCAGCAGTCCCGACAGGGGGAGAGGAAACACCATATATTTT | TRBV6-5 | TRBD1 | TRBJ1-3 | -
CATSEPTKSSTDTQYF | TGTGCCACCAGTGAACCGACTAAATCCTCCACAGATACGCAGTATTTT | TRBV24-1 | - | TRBJ2-3 | -
CASSLGPLLGGLFF | TGTGCCAGCAGCCTGGGACCGCTTCTCGGGGGGCTGTTTTTT | TRBV3-1/TRBV3-2 | - | TRBJ1-4 | -
CASTPGLDNNYGYTF | TGTGCCAGCACCCCTGGCCTCGACAATAACTATGGCTACACCTTC | TRBV6-5 | - | TRBJ1-2 | -
CASSSGTVAQDTQYF | TGTGCCAGCAGCTCCGGGACTGTGGCACAGGATACGCAGTATTTT | TRBV7-3 | - | TRBJ2-3 | -
CASSSLTGGGGEKLFF | TGCGCCAGCTCATCCCTTACAGGGGGCGGAGGAGAAAAACTGTTTTTT | TRBV5-1 | TRBD1 | TRBJ1-4 | -
CASSFKAGQLNEKLFF | TGTGCCAGCAGTTTCAAGGCAGGACAGCTTAATGAAAAACTGTTTTTT | TRBV27 | - | TRBJ1-4 | -